The entry below describes one TCR beta chain. The target of this receptor is not known. The sample holds no much larger clone one base away, and base qualities are not on file. The immunoSEQ Assay, a bias-controlled multiplex PCR, was used to amplify TCRbeta CDR3 regions from genomic DNA. Processing in the source paper ran as follows. Within the assay, amplification of reference gene primers was used to estimate how many nucleated cells each sample contained. To quantify the absolute abundance of each unique TCRbeta CDR3 rearrangement, sequence reads were collapsed and filtered. For each sample, productive Simpson clonality was calculated as the square root of Simpson's diversity index over productive rearrangements. The table was pulled from immuneACCESS by TCRdb, which kept in-frame rearrangements only. Such tables lose some clones; where checked, under half of the loss comes from unresolved V genes, and the rest has no known cause. For V, J and clone size, that table is used; D and trimming come from the DNA. This sample lists just under 300,000 clones; 85% to 90% were detected once. Of the sample, around 1.4% is held by the ten largest clones.

The entry originates in a study of blood T cell repertoires in COVID-19 (dated by TCRdb to 2019 to 2021). About the study as a whole: The collaborator samples originated in the United States, Italy and Spain and spanned the acute and convalescent phases of COVID-19. The material from the prospective study consisted of cDNA or gDNA derived from T cells, B-cell-depleted T cells, or PBMCs. The dataset comprised deeply sampled blood TCRbeta repertoires from subjects exposed to, actively infected with, or recovered from COVID-19. The repertoires were released in a freely available public database intended as a resource for research on the immune response to SARS-CoV-2. The samples were drawn from two sources: the first 160 participants of the ongoing ImmuneRACE study, and 1,254 subjects contributed by 6 global collaborators. A de-identified subject ID, COVID-19 status, age in years and sex were almost always included in the sample metadata. Where available, HLA class I and class II types were obtained from metadata supplied by the sample provider rather than from assay-based typing. What the work shows at the level of the full study, not this receptor alone: The quantity of clinical and demographic metadata differed by source and by participant and was supplied without curation.

Each collaborating institution followed its own protocols to collect whole blood in K2EDTA tubes. For TCRbeta analysis, collaborator samples were shipped as frozen whole blood, as isolated PBMCs, or as DNA extracted from either sample type. This receptor was obtained from a man aged 65-85 years with acute or convalescent COVID-19. The sample was peripheral blood.

The CDR3 has the sequence CASSIGQGGMGQPQHF. The DNA sequence is given as TGTGCCAGCAGTATAGGACAGGGAGGTATGGGTCAGCCCCAGCATTTT. The rearranged segments are TRBV6-6 and TRBJ1-5; 8 of the junction bases match TRBD1. CDR1 and CDR2 were assigned from the germline V gene (reference sequence) as MNHNY and SVGAGI. V is pruned by 5 bases and J by 6 bases, leaving 12 bases of the junction without a gene match. The CDR3 runs 16 residues from the cysteine to the phenylalanine. Only CDR3 DNA is held: 48 bases, read in frame from base 1.